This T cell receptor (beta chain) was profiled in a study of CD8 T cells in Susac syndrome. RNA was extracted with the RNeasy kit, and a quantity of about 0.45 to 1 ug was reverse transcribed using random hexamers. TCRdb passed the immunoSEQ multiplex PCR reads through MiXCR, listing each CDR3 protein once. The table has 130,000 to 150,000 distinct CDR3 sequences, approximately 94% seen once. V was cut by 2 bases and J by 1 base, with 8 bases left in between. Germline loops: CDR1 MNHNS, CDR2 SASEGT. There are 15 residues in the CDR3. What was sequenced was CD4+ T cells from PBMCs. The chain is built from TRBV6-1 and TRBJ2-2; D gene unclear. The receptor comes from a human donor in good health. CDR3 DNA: TGTGCCAGCAGTGAAAATCCAGGGAACACCGGGGAGCTGTTTTTT. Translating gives CASSENPGNTGELFF.